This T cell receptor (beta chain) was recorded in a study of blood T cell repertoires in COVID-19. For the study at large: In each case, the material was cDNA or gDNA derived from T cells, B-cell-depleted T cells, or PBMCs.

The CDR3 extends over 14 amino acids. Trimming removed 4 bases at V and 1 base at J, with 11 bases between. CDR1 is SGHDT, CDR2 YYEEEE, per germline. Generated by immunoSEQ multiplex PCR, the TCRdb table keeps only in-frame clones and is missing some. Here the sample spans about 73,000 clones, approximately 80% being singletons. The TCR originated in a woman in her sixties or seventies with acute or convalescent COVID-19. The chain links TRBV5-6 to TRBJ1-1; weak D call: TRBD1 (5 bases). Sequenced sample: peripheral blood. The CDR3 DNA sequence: TGTGCCAGCAGCGCGTACGGGGGGAACACTGAAGCTTTCTTT. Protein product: CASSAYGGNTEAFF.